The 9 T cell receptor beta chains below come from one sample, sequenced in a study of shared T cell receptors in the human thymus. Clones were read by immunoSEQ multiplex PCR, and TCRdb kept only the in-frame ones, dropping some. The sample yields about 730,000 clones, 70% to 90% seen once. This sample also belongs to another study, concerning human thymus T cells.

Sequenced sample: thymocytes. All receptors come from a girl under three years old with a congenital heart defect.

The chain combines TRBV28 with TRBJ1-5, with 8 positions matching TRBD1. With 6 bases clipped from V and 5 bases from J, the junction kept 18 bases outside the gene matches. The CDR3 runs 18 residues. CDR1 and CDR2 (germline): MDHEN, SYDVKM. The CDR3 protein is CASSLLGVQGARDQPQHF. In DNA, the CDR3 is TGTGCCAGCAGCCTTTTGGGGGTCCAGGGGGCTCGGGATCAGCCCCAGCATTTT.

The rearrangement joins TRBV28 to TRBJ1-6; 12 positions agree with TRBD1. Germline V CDR1 and CDR2: MDHEN, SYDVKM. The CDR3 covers 18 residues. J gave up 4 bases and V 6 bases, and 10 bases lay outside the gene matches. CDR3 DNA: TGTGCCAGCAGCCCCGGGACAGGGGGCCTTGAGTATAATTCACCCCTCCACTTT. Translation gives CASSPGTGGLEYNSPLHF.

The chain is built from TRBV5-1 and TRBJ1-1; D is ambiguous. From germline, CDR1 is SGHRS and CDR2 YFSETQ. The CDR3 contains 15 residues. With 4 bases removed from V and 0 bases from J, the gap between germline ends came to 13 bases. CDR3 sequence: CASSPRRRVNTEAFF. CDR3 DNA: TGCGCCAGCAGCCCTCGGAGGAGAGTGAACACTGAAGCTTTCTTT.

This clone has just a few counts. J is TRBJ1-2 and V is TRBV5-1; 7 bases line up with TRBD1. The CDR3 totals 16 residues. The V gene end was trimmed by 4 bases and the J gene end by 0 bases; junction bases not matched to a gene: 9. Germline CDR1 SGHRS, CDR2 YFSETQ. CDR3 nucleotide sequence: TGCGCCAGCAGCAGATATGACAGGGTAGCTAACTATGGCTACACCTTC. It codes for CASSRYDRVANYGYTF.

The CDR3, as DNA: TGTGCCAGCAGTCCGCCGACAGGGAGCTCTGGAAACACCATATATTTT. Translation gives CASSPPTGSSGNTIYF. The J gene is TRBJ1-3, the V gene TRBV27; the match to TRBD1 covers 7 bases. The V gene end was trimmed by 5 bases and the J gene end by 0 bases; junction bases not matched to a gene: 7. Germline assignment: CDR1 MNHEY and CDR2 SMNVEV (reference sequence). The CDR3 loop spans 16 amino acids.

This clone was detected a few times. In nucleotides, the CDR3 is TGTGCCAGCTCAGGGGGCGACACTGAAGCTTTCTTT. Residues: CASSGGDTEAFF. The chain recombines TRBV9 with TRBJ1-1; 8 positions match TRBD1. The germline CDR1 and CDR2 sequences are SGDLS and YYNGEE. CDR3 length: 12 amino acids. The trim removed 7 bases at V and 3 bases at J, leaving 2 bases unmatched.

The J gene is TRBJ2-7, the V gene TRBV7-9; 11 bases fit TRBD1. The CDR3 is 19 residues long. The V segment lost 4 bases and the J segment 2 bases; nucleotides outside the gene matches: 16. Germline V lookup: CDR1 SEHNR, CDR2 FQNEAQ (reference sequence). The chain's CDR3 is CASSSGGQGAKSIPYEQYF. The DNA for the CDR3 is TGTGCCAGCAGCTCAGGTGGACAGGGGGCCAAATCGATCCCCTACGAGCAGTACTTC.

The chain links TRBV6-1 to TRBJ2-1; 10 bases fit TRBD2. The junction had 15 bases not matched to a gene; V was cut back by 4 bases and J by 9 bases. CDR3 length equals 17 residues. Looked up from germline, CDR1 is MNHNS and CDR2 is SASEGT. CDR3 amino acids: CASSVGGVKRGGLEQFF. DNA for the CDR3: TGTGCCAGCAGTGTGGGGGGTGTTAAGCGGGGGGGCCTTGAGCAGTTCTTC.

This chain joins TRBV27 and TRBJ2-1; TRBD2 aligns across 9 bases. Trimming cost V 4 bases and J 3 bases; bases outside gene matches: 4. The CDR3 has 15 amino acids. Germline values: CDR1 MNHEY, CDR2 SMNVEV (reference sequence). The CDR3 DNA follows: TGTGCCAGCAGTTCAAGCGGGGGGCACTACAATGAGCAGTTCTTC. It yields the protein CASSSSGGHYNEQFF.